The sequence of this T cell receptor (beta chain) was determined in a study of OX40 agonist ivuxolimab in advanced cancers. Study summary: Enrolled patients in dose escalation had cancers that were hepatocellular carcinoma, melanoma, renal cell or head and neck cancer.

This clone was seen just once. Antigen specificity is unknown. The table came from immunoSEQ multiplex PCR; TCRdb's copy has only in-frame clones and leaves some out. Counted here are 82,000 or so clones, roughly nine tenths occurring once; the ten biggest clones make up more than 0.95%. The CDR3 is 14 amino acids. Trimming shortened V by 2 bases and J by 6 bases, and 14 bases separated the two germline ends. The germline V gene has CDR1 MDHEN and CDR2 SYDVKM. Overall study results and limits: Relative to CD4+, CD8+ T cells held more expanded clones on average.

This chain uses TRBV28 with TRBJ2-7; D uncertain. The sequencing used CD4+ or CD8+ T cells sorted from blood, collected in a trial of the OX40 agonist ivuxolimab. The sequence was collected from an adult with an advanced solid tumor such as melanoma, head and neck, liver or kidney cancer. The CDR3 coding sequence is TGTGCCAGCAGTTTAACCCCCACCCTGTCCGAGCAGTACTTC. Translation gives CASSLTPTLSEQYF.